These T cell receptor beta chains were read from a single sample in a study of T-cell reconstitution after alpha-beta-depleted transplantation in children. TCRdb called the PCR reads again in MiXCR, with one record for every CDR3 protein. The repertoire includes approximately 82,000 distinct CDR3 sequences, around 15% of them detected once, and about 18% sits in the top ten. Sequenced material: PBMCs, mostly from graft donor cells, taken 180 days after TCRalphabeta/CD19-depleted stem cell transplant. These receptors originate from a male patient under 10 years old who had a stem cell transplant for acute lymphoblastic leukemia, so the T cells may come from the graft donor. The CDR3 runs from the conserved cysteine through the conserved F or W. Size values are once, few and many counts, or a class for expanded clones, and some rows have none.

V: TRBV5-1
size: many
CDR3: CASSPTGGINEQFF

V: TRBV5-1
size: NA
CDR3: CASSLGSSGAVDEQFF

V: TRBV4-3
size: NA
CDR3: CASSRTEGNYGYTF

V: TRBV7-2
size: many
CDR3: CASSLWDRGGGQPQHF

V: TRBV7-2
size: NA
CDR3: CASSFTSGRNTGELFF

V: TRBV10-2
size: NA
CDR3: CASSGPGAGNSPLHF

V: TRBV12-3/TRBV12-4
size: NA
CDR3: CASSPWAGEETQYF

V: TRBV6-2/TRBV6-3
size: few
CDR3: CASSYTKGRGLAGAYNEQFF

V: TRBV7-8
size: NA
CDR3: CASSLAVPYEQYF

V: TRBV6-2/TRBV6-3
size: few
CDR3: CASSYSYEGGRTEAFF

V: TRBV4-3
size: NA
CDR3: CASSQEGRQPQHF

V: TRBV18
size: few
CDR3: CASSPLRGAEAFF

V: TRBV20-1
size: few
CDR3: CSATRTGGDTEAFF